This TCR beta chain comes out of a study of blood T cell repertoires in COVID-19. This clone occurred a few times. V was clipped by 3 bases and J by 6 bases, with 14 bases between them. The germline gives CDR1 LNHDA, CDR2 SQIVND (reference sequence). The CDR3 is 15 amino acids. Only in-frame clones appear in the TCRdb table, and some are missing; sequencing was by immunoSEQ multiplex PCR. The sample contains just under 50,000 clones, approximately 79% of which appear only once. The sequence came from a man in his 70s with acute or convalescent COVID-19. Input material: peripheral blood. This rearrangement joins TRBV19 to TRBJ2-2, with D maybe TRBD2 (5 bases). This CDR3 is CASSISGKRAGELFF. DNA for the CDR3: TGTGCCAGTAGTATTTCGGGGAAGAGGGCCGGGGAGCTGTTTTTT.